The next 9 T cell receptor beta chains were all read from a single sample in a study of CD8 T cells in ankylosing spondylitis. Study outcomes and limitations: Apparently characteristic of ankylosing spondylitis blood was a TCR beta motif (about 8 highly homologous variants).

One entry per CDR3 protein results from TCRdb running MiXCR on the 5' RACE reads. Altogether around 770,000 distinct CDR3 sequences are present, over 9.5% being singletons, with the ten largest covering 0.51%. No antigen is known for these receptors. The sample consisted of blood, either unsorted or a sorted T cell fraction (not recorded which). Receptor source: a male donor with ankylosing spondylitis.

This clonotype was seen at least ten times. The J gene is TRBJ2-1, the V gene TRBV20-1, with 8 bases lining up with TRBD2. There are 16 residues in the CDR3. Germline CDR1 and CDR2: DFQATT and SNEGSKA (reference sequence). The J segment lost 3 bases and the V segment lost 3 bases, leaving 10 bases of the junction unmatched. CDR3 nucleotides: TGCAGTGCTAGGGATGCCGGGACTAGTCTCTACAATGAGCAGTTCTTC. Translation gives CSARDAGTSLYNEQFF.

This clonotype occurred a few times. This chain joins TRBV7-6 and TRBJ1-6, with D perhaps TRBD1 (5 bases). The CDR3 contains 14 residues. Germline loops: CDR1 SGHVS, CDR2 FNYEAQ. The V end lost 5 bases, the J end lost 9 bases, and 14 bases lay between the germline ends. Here the CDR3 reads CASSIDSYLSPLHF. The CDR3 DNA is TGTGCCAGCAGCATAGACAGTTACCTTTCACCCCTCCACTTT.

The sample holds a few counts of this clonotype. The chain is built from TRBV28 and TRBJ2-7; perhaps TRBD2 as D (5 bases). V was shortened by 8 bases and J by 2 bases, with 10 bases between the two germline ends. This CDR3 is built from 12 residues. Germline V gives CDR1 MDHEN, CDR2 SYDVKM. In nucleotides, the CDR3 is TGTGCCAGCTTGGACTTCGCCTACGAGCAGTACTTC. Its protein is CASLDFAYEQYF.

The CDR3 nucleotides read TGCGCCAGCAGCCAAGAAAACAGGGGGAATGGCTACACCTTC. Encoded protein: CASSQENRGNGYTF. The chain is built from TRBV4-3 and TRBJ1-2; TRBD1 matches 8 bases. Germline V gene data show CDR1 as LGHNA and CDR2 as YSLEER. The CDR3 covers 14 residues. With 0 bases clipped from V and 6 bases from J, the junction kept 3 bases outside the gene matches.

The chain couples TRBV10-3 to TRBJ2-5; D gene uncertain. The length of the CDR3 is 13 residues. The V and J ends lost 2 bases and 5 bases respectively, with 9 bases between them. Germline values: CDR1 ENHRY, CDR2 SYGVKD. The CDR3 DNA sequence: TGTGCCATCAGTGAGAACGGCCGGGAGACCCAGTACTTC. Protein product: CAISENGRETQYF.

V is TRBV2 and J is TRBJ2-3; D gene ambiguous. The CDR3 loop spans 13 amino acids. V was cut by 2 bases and J by 8 bases, with 11 bases left in between. The germline CDR1 and CDR2 sequences are SNHLY and FYNNEI. The CDR3 protein is CASSERRLSTQYF. As DNA, the CDR3 is TGTGCCAGCAGTGAAAGGAGACTGAGTACGCAGTATTTT.

This chain uses TRBV28 with TRBJ1-5; weak D call: TRBD1 (6 bases). Germline V gene lookup returns CDR1 MDHEN and CDR2 SYDVKM. The V end lost 10 bases, the J end lost 9 bases, and 16 bases lay between the germline ends. The CDR3 has 12 amino acids. The CDR3 sequence: CATDRYQGPQHF. The CDR3 nucleotides are TGTGCCACCGACAGGTATCAAGGGCCCCAGCATTTT.

This clonotype showed up many times. The chain couples TRBV7-2 to TRBJ1-2; tentatively, D is TRBD1 (5 bases). The CDR3 is 15 amino acids. In germline, CDR1 is SGHTA, CDR2 FQGNSA. V shed 5 bases and J shed 6 bases, with 19 bases lying between them. The CDR3, as DNA: TGTGCCAGCAGCCCCCGCGCAGGGAAGATAGATGGCTACACCTTC. It codes for CASSPRAGKIDGYTF.

The table lists this clonotype with a few counts. This chain links TRBV20-1 with TRBJ1-3, with a weak D call TRBD1 (6 bases). V was pared by 3 bases and J by 0 bases, with 9 bases between. In germline, CDR1 is DFQATT, CDR2 SNEGSKA (reference sequence). The CDR3 has 14 amino acids. CDR3 nucleotides: TGCAGTGCTAGGACAGGACTCTCTGGAAACACCATATATTTT. Translated, it gives CSARTGLSGNTIYF.